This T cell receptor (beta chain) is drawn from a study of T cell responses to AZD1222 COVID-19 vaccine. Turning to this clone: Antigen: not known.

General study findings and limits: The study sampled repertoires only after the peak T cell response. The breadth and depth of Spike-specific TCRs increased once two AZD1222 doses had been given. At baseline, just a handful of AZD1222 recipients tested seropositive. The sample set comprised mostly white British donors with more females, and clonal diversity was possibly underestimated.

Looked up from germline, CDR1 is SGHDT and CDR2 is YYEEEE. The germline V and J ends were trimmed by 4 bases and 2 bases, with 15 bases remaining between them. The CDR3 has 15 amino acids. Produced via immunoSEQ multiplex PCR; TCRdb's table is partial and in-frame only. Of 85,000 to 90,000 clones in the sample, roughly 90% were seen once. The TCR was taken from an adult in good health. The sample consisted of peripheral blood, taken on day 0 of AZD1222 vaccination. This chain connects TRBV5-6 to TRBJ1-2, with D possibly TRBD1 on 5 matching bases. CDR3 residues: CASSRRGSGNYGYTF. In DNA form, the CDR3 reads TGTGCCAGCAGCCGGAGGGGTTCCGGAAACTATGGCTACACCTTC.